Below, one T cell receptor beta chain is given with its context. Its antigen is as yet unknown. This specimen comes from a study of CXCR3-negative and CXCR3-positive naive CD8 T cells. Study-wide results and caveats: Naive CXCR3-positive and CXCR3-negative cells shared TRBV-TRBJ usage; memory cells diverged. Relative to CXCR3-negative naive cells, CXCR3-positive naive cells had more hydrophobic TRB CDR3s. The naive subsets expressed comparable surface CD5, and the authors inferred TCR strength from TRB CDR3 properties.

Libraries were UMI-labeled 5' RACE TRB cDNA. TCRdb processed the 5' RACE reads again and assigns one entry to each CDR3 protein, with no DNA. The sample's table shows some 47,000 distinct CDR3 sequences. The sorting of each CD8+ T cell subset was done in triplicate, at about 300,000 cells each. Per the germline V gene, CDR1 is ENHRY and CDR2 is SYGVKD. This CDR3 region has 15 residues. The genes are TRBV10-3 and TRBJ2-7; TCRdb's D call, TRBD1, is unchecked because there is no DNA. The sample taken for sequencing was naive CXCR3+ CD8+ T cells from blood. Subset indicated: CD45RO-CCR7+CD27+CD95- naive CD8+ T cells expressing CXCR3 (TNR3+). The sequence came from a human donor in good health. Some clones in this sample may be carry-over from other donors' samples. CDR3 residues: CAIVGVDRVPYEQYF.